This TCR beta chain was sequenced during a study of Ad26.COV2.S vaccination and SARS-CoV-2 variants. Looking at the study overall: Donor had been placed in the Ad26.COV2.S arm of the COV1001 trial. Dosing was one shot or two shots 56 days apart.

This CDR3 spans 14 amino acids. The germline gives CDR1 ENHRY, CDR2 SYGVKD. V lost 6 bases and J lost 5, with 13 bases in between. Treatment meaning: around 19 received Ad26.COV2.S at low or high dose, single or two shots; a few received placebo; per-sample allocation not given. On day 63 after the first injection, vaccine and placebo recipients gave samples. Vaccination employed an Ad26 vector expressing the Wuhan-strain SARS-CoV-2 spike. The table came from immunoSEQ multiplex PCR; TCRdb's copy has only in-frame clones and leaves some out. The sample yields around 350,000 clones, around 83% seen once.

The chain carries TRBV10-3 and TRBJ2-2, with D tentatively TRBD1 (6 bases). This receptor was obtained from a person between 18 and 59 years old who received the Ad26.COV2.S COVID-19 vaccine or a placebo. The specimen was peripheral blood, collected in a trial of Ad26.COV2.S vaccine versus placebo. CDR3 bases: TGTGCCATCAGCAAGGGACAAACTACCGGGGAGCTGTTTTTT. This codes for CAISKGQTTGELFF.